Given below is one T cell receptor (beta chain) in context. The record originates from a study of blood T cell repertoires in COVID-19. The CDR3 is made up of 14 amino acids. Germline CDR1 reads SGHTA; CDR2 reads FQGNSA. V was pared by 7 bases and J by 5 bases, with 14 bases between. Clones were sequenced by immunoSEQ multiplex PCR, and TCRdb holds only the in-frame ones, with some missing. The sample lists over 35,000 clones; 65% to 85% were seen once. The TCR sequence derives from a middle-aged man with active or convalescent COVID-19. V is TRBV7-2 and J is TRBJ1-4; the D gene is possibly TRBD1 (5 bases). The specimen was peripheral blood. The CDR3 is CASKIRQGNEKLFF. The DNA for the CDR3 is TGTGCCAGCAAGATACGGCAGGGAAATGAAAAACTGTTTTTT.